This record covers a single T cell receptor beta chain. What it binds is not known. The data originate from a study of cytomegalovirus exposure and HLA in healthy donors. About the study: From donors who were HLA-typed, an early data release held 65 million to 85 million unique TCRs.

This CDR3 region has 16 residues. CDR1 is SNHLY and CDR2 is FYNNEI in the germline V gene. Trimming cost V 5 bases and J 0 bases; bases outside gene matches: 9. PCR used 60 Vbeta primers and 13 Jbeta primers. The data were produced by immunoSEQ multiplex PCR, yet TCRdb's version contains in-frame clones alone and is incomplete. The sample carries over 65,000 clones, approximately 71% recorded once. Whole-study findings and limits: Rarity marked most TCR sequences, yet some public TCRs occurred in many donors. Productive rates of about 87% or about 30% were seen for most TCR beta V segments in an earlier analysis. In a later analysis, a genetic analysis reported fewer productive-TCR N-insertions in an Asian-associated ancestry cluster than the cohort average.

The V and J genes are TRBV2 and TRBJ1-1; TRBD1 matches 7 bases. The material sequenced was PBMCs. The TCR originated in a man aged 55 to 69 in good health and CMV-seropositive. The CDR3 sequence: CASSHRGQPMNTEAFF. In DNA form, the CDR3 reads TGTGCCAGCAGTCACAGGGGCCAACCCATGAACACTGAAGCTTTCTTT.